The 27 T cell receptor beta chains presented below share a single source sample, sequenced in a study of blood T cell repertoires in COVID-19. Sequencing used immunoSEQ multiplex PCR; TCRdb keeps in-frame clones, though not all of them. This repertoire shows 270,000 or so clones, roughly 86% found once; its top ten account for about 8.6%. Sequencing was carried out using peripheral blood. The receptors originated from a man aged 35-49 years with active or convalescent COVID-19.

V is TRBV12-3 or TRBV12-4 and J is TRBJ2-3, with D possibly being TRBD2 (6 bases). The CDR3 sequence is 12 residues long. With 6 bases removed from V and 10 bases from J, the gap between germline ends came to 14 bases. The CDR3 reads CASSPNPGAQYF. In nucleotides, the CDR3 is TGTGCCAGCAGCCCCAACCCGGGGGCGCAGTATTTT.

This clone was counted only a few times. The chain links TRBV28 to TRBJ1-1, with a weak D call TRBD1 (6 bases). Germline V gene lookup returns CDR1 MDHEN and CDR2 SYDVKM. The CDR3 length is 14 residues. Trimming took off 3 bases at V and 3 bases at J, with 11 bases between the two ends. The CDR3 loop is CASSFRGKDTEAFF. The DNA of the CDR3 is TGTGCCAGCAGTTTCAGGGGTAAGGACACTGAAGCTTTCTTT.

The chain has TRBV19 and TRBJ1-6; 8 nucleotides align to TRBD1. Per the germline V gene, CDR1 is LNHDA and CDR2 is SQIVND (reference sequence). The length of the CDR3 is 15 residues. Trimming cost V 5 bases and J 9 bases; bases outside gene matches: 9. Written as DNA, the CDR3 is TGTGCCAGTAGTGCCCCTGGACAGGGACGTTCACCCCTCCACTTT. Its translation is CASSAPGQGRSPLHF. Drawing the rest from reference TRBV19 and TRBJ1-6, the complete variable domain is DGGITQSPKYLFRKEGQNVTLSCEQNLNHDAMYWYRQDPGQGLRLIYYSQIVNDFQKGDIAEGYSVSREKKESFPLTVTSAQKNPTAFYLCASSAPGQGRSPLHFGNGTRLTVT.

The chain carries TRBV10-3 and TRBJ1-2; D ambiguous. Per germline, CDR1 ENHRY and CDR2 SYGVKD. The ends were cut back, 4 bases at V and 4 bases at J, with 10 bases in the middle. There are 13 residues in the CDR3. The DNA of the CDR3 is TGTGCCATCAGTGGAGGGCTCGGCTATGGCTACACCTTC. This gives the protein CAISGGLGYGYTF.

This clone came up a few times. Lacking the conserved final phenylalanine or tryptophan, this CDR3 likely reflects a read error. It is unclear where the CDR3 begins or ends on the DNA, so no DNA is shown, and the CDR3 is as TCRdb lists it. V and J are TRBV27 and TRBJ1-1; no check of the table's D call, TRBD1, against the DNA was made. The CDR3 sequence runs 13 residues, both termini included. CDR1 MNHEY and CDR2 SMNVEV come from the germline V gene (reference sequence). The CDR3 sequence is CASSLLRPRGQLL.

J is TRBJ1-4 and V is TRBV2, with D possibly TRBD1 on 5 matching bases. The V end was cut by 6 bases, the J end by 8 bases, with 16 bases between. The CDR3 covers 14 residues. Germline CDR1 SNHLY, CDR2 FYNNEI. The CDR3 DNA reads as TGTGCCAGCAGCCCCGGGGGAAGGGAGGAAAAACTGTTTTTT. Protein: CASSPGGREEKLFF.

V usage is TRBV10-2 and J usage is TRBJ2-7; TRBD2 agrees at 7 bases. Germline-derived CDR1 and CDR2 are WSHSY and SAAADI. The ends lost 6 bases at V and 6 bases at J; junction bases unmatched: 17. The CDR3 is 16 amino acids. The CDR3 loop is CASRDGTGGSFGEQYF. The CDR3 nucleotides are TGCGCCAGCAGGGACGGGACGGGCGGGAGTTTTGGCGAGCAGTACTTC.

The V and J genes are TRBV30 and TRBJ1-5, with D unclear. With 7 bases removed from V and 4 bases from J, the gap between germline ends came to 14 bases. This CDR3 contains 13 residues. Germline CDR1 is GTSNPN and CDR2 is SVGIG (reference sequence). The CDR3 region is CAFSSLVNQPQHF. DNA of the CDR3: TGTGCCTTTTCCAGTCTCGTTAATCAGCCCCAGCATTTT.

The chain uses TRBV18 and TRBJ2-1; TRBD1 matches at 7 bases. This CDR3 is 15 amino acids long. Looked up from germline, CDR1 is KGHSH and CDR2 is LQKENI. Losses at the gene ends were 6 bases for V and 2 bases for J; bases not matched to a gene: 7. CDR3 in DNA: TGTGCCAGCTCTCGACAGGGCCTTACCTACAATGAGCAGTTCTTC. It specifies CASSRQGLTYNEQFF.

This clone has just one count. The chain uses TRBV30 and TRBJ1-1; the match to TRBD1 covers 8 bases. Per germline, CDR1 GTSNPN and CDR2 SVGIG (reference sequence). V shed 4 bases, J shed 5 bases, and the junction held 9 bases outside the gene matches. The CDR3 covers 14 residues. The CDR3 bases are TGTGCCTGGAAAGCCAGGGGGCCCAATACTGAAGCTTTCTTT. Amino acid sequence: CAWKARGPNTEAFF.

The V gene is TRBV15, the J gene TRBJ1-5; D gene uncertain. The V gene's germline CDR1 is LNHNV and CDR2 YYDKDF (reference sequence). Trimming removed 3 bases at V and 3 bases at J, with 6 bases between. The CDR3 extends over 13 amino acids. CDR3 sequence: CATSSSPNQPQHF. CDR3 DNA sequence: TGTGCCACCAGCAGTAGTCCCAATCAGCCCCAGCATTTT.

This chain connects TRBV4-1 to TRBJ2-1, with TRBD1 matching 8 bases. CDR1 MGHRA and CDR2 YSYEKL come from the germline V gene. V shed 4 bases and J 0 bases; nucleotides not matched to a gene: 5. The CDR3 is made up of 16 amino acids. The CDR3 DNA follows: TGCGCCAGCAGCCTCGGAACAGGGGGCTCCTACAATGAGCAGTTCTTC. This encodes CASSLGTGGSYNEQFF.

This clone is a singleton in its sample. The rearrangement uses TRBV9 and TRBJ1-5, with 7 bases aligning to TRBD1. In germline, CDR1 is SGDLS, CDR2 YYNGEE. The CDR3 has 15 residues. Unmatched junction bases numbered 4, after V lost 3 bases and J lost 1 base. Written as DNA, the CDR3 is TGTGCCAGCAGCGCGCAGGGGGTGAGCAATCAGCCCCAGCATTTT. Translation gives CASSAQGVSNQPQHF.

The chain employs TRBV3-1 (or the pseudogene TRBV3-2) and TRBJ2-5, with TRBD2 identical over 9 bases. Germline V gene sequence: CDR1 LGHDT, CDR2 YNNKEL (reference sequence). V shed 0 bases and J 4 bases; nucleotides not matched to a gene: 9. The CDR3 has 17 residues. The CDR3 is CASSQDSRLAGIETQYF. For the CDR3, the DNA is TGTGCCAGCAGCCAAGATAGCCGCCTAGCGGGGATAGAGACCCAGTACTTC.

The chain couples TRBV6-5 to TRBJ1-1; D remains ambiguous. The germline V gene has CDR1 MNHEY and CDR2 SVGAGI. The V end was cut by 0 bases, the J end by 1 base, with 6 bases between. This CDR3 is built from 14 residues. CDR3 DNA sequence: TGTGCCAGCAGTTACTCGAGGTGGAACACTGAAGCTTTCTTT. This codes for CASSYSRWNTEAFF.

The chain carries TRBV20-1 and TRBJ2-7, with D unresolved. This CDR3 is built from 12 residues. V was clipped by 3 bases and J by 6 bases, with 12 bases between them. Germline V gives CDR1 DFQATT, CDR2 SNEGSKA (reference sequence). In DNA form, the CDR3 reads TGCAGTGCTAGTTACACAACGTTCGAGCAGTACTTC. Its protein product is CSASYTTFEQYF.

The CDR3 protein is CASSDAGQLTDTQYF. CDR3 nucleotides: TGTGCCAGCAGTGACGCCGGACAACTCACAGATACGCAGTATTTT. This rearrangement joins TRBV2 to TRBJ2-3; possibly TRBD1 for D (5 bases). Trimming shortened V by 3 bases and J by 2 bases, and 12 bases separated the two germline ends. The CDR3 length is 15 residues. CDR1 is SNHLY and CDR2 is FYNNEI in the germline V gene.

The chain recombines TRBV2 with TRBJ2-7, with 8 bases aligning to TRBD2. Germline V gives CDR1 SNHLY, CDR2 FYNNEI. The CDR3 sequence is 15 residues long. V was clipped by 4 bases and J by 1 base; unmatched bases: 6. CDR3 nucleotide sequence: TGTGCCAGCAGTGCGTCGGGAGGGGCGTCCTACGAGCAGTACTTC. This translates into CASSASGGASYEQYF.

The chain is built from TRBV10-3 and TRBJ2-1; no firm D call. The CDR3 loop spans 15 amino acids. Trimming cost V 0 bases and J 5 bases, with 11 bases left between them. Germline V gene sequence: CDR1 ENHRY, CDR2 SYGVKD. The CDR3 sequence is CAISESPGTHNEQFF. DNA for the CDR3: TGTGCCATCAGTGAGTCTCCGGGTACTCACAATGAGCAGTTCTTC.

The chain recombines TRBV11-2 with TRBJ2-1; weak D call: TRBD2 (5 bases). CDR1 is SGHAT and CDR2 is FQNNGV in the germline V gene. V was clipped by 0 bases and J by 6 bases, with 18 bases between them. There are 17 residues in the CDR3. This CDR3 is CASSLDRGPTVGNEQFF. The CDR3, as DNA: TGTGCCAGCAGCTTAGATCGAGGGCCCACTGTGGGCAATGAGCAGTTCTTC.

This chain connects TRBV27 to TRBJ1-5; a weak D match, TRBD1 (6 bases). Trimming stripped 6 bases from V and 5 bases from J, with 14 bases between. The CDR3 spans 14 residues. CDR1 is MNHEY, CDR2 SMNVEV, per germline (reference sequence). CDR3 in DNA: TGTGCCAGCAGCCGAGGGGGAATTCATCAGCCCCAGCATTTT. This encodes CASSRGGIHQPQHF.

J is TRBJ2-7 and V is TRBV11-2; the D gene is possibly TRBD2 (6 bases). This CDR3 contains 12 residues. V was clipped by 5 bases and J by 7 bases, with 12 bases between them. Germline CDR1 reads SGHAT; CDR2 reads FQNNGV. This CDR3 reads CASSTPGGEQYF. Here the CDR3 DNA reads TGTGCCAGCAGCACCCCTGGGGGGGAGCAGTACTTC.

This chain links TRBV5-1 with TRBJ2-3; 10 bases are shared with TRBD2. CDR3 length equals 16 residues. Germline V gene data show CDR1 as SGHRS and CDR2 as YFSETQ. V dropped 6 bases and J dropped 1; count of bases not matched to a gene: 8. The DNA for the CDR3 is TGCGCCAGCAACGGGAGAACTAGCGGGGGCACAGATACGCAGTATTTT. Its protein product is CASNGRTSGGTDTQYF.

The chain is built from TRBV6-4 and TRBJ2-3; 7 nucleotides line up with TRBD1. The CDR3 totals 17 residues. The germline gives CDR1 MRHNA, CDR2 SNTAGT. J was trimmed by 1 base and V by 0 bases; bases with no gene match: 7. CDR3 sequence (DNA): TGTGCCAGCAGTGACTCAGCAGGGGGTCCAGGCACAGATACGCAGTATTTT. As protein: CASSDSAGGPGTDTQYF.

The chain has TRBV6-5 and TRBJ2-1; 7 positions match TRBD2. The CDR3 spans 14 residues. With 8 bases clipped from V and 4 bases from J, the junction kept 8 bases outside the gene matches. In germline, CDR1 is MNHEY, CDR2 SVGAGI. CDR3 region: CASLAGGSYNEQFF. CDR3 nucleotides: TGTGCCAGCCTTGCGGGCGGGAGTTACAATGAGCAGTTCTTC.

The chain employs TRBV9 and TRBJ2-3; D may be TRBD1 (6 bases). The CDR3 sequence is 15 residues long. V was clipped by 0 bases and J by 5 bases, with 13 bases between them. The V gene's germline CDR1 is SGDLS and CDR2 YYNGEE. CDR3 sequence (DNA): TGTGCCAGCAGCGTAGAGGCGCAGGGGATAGATACGCAGTATTTT. This translates into CASSVEAQGIDTQYF.

The rearrangement joins TRBV6-6 to TRBJ1-1; 8 nucleotides agree with TRBD1. This CDR3 is 15 amino acids long. Trimming cost V 4 bases and J 1 base; bases outside gene matches: 5. Germline V gene data show CDR1 as MNHNY and CDR2 as SVGAGI (reference sequence). The CDR3 here is CASSSTGAGNTEAFF. CDR3 DNA: TGTGCCAGCAGTTCGACAGGGGCGGGGAACACTGAAGCTTTCTTT.